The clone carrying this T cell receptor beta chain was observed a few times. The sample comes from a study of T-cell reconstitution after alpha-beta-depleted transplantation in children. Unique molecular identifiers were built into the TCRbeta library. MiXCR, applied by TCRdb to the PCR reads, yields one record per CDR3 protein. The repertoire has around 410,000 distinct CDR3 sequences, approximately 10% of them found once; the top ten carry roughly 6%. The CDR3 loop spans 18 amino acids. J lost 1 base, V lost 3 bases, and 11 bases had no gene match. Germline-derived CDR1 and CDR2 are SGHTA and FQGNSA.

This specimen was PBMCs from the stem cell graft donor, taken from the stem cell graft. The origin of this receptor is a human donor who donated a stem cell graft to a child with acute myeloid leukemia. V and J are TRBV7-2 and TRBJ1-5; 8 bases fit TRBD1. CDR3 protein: CASSFRTGSGWSNQPQHF. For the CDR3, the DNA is TGTGCCAGCAGCTTTCGGACAGGGAGCGGTTGGAGCAATCAGCCCCAGCATTTT.